This T cell receptor (beta chain) came from a study of CD4+ T cells in melanoma. Study-wide results and caveats: Diverse differentiation states were reported for melanoma neoantigen-specific CD4+ T cells. A reported correlation linked neoantigen-specific CD4+ T cells to CD8+, macrophage and B cell function.

Some clones are missing from TCRdb's copy, which holds only in-frame ones; the method was immunoSEQ multiplex PCR. This sample has just over 14,000 clones, with approximately 63% found just once. Points on this clone: What it recognizes is unknown.

Trimming left V 4 bases short and J 9 bases short, with 1 base between. The CDR3 runs 9 residues. CDR1 and CDR2 from the germline V gene are MNHNS and SASEGT. V is TRBV6-1 and J is TRBJ2-1; D is unclear. Sequencing used cells from a culture (not recorded whether cultured in vitro). The clonotype was recovered from a human donor with melanoma. The CDR3 spells CASSGEQFF. In DNA, the CDR3 is TGTGCCAGCAGTGGTGAGCAGTTCTTC.